This passage covers 25 T cell receptor beta chains from one sample sequenced in a study of cytomegalovirus exposure and HLA in healthy donors. PCR amplification relied on 60 Vbeta primers (plus 13 Jbeta primers). The table came from immunoSEQ multiplex PCR; TCRdb's copy has only in-frame clones and leaves some out. The sample shows about 140,000 clones, 80% to 85% of them seen only once. The sequenced material came from PBMCs. Source of these receptors: a male donor in good health and CMV-seronegative.

This chain joins TRBV11-1 and TRBJ2-5, with D unclear. V was pared by 5 bases and J by 11 bases, with 21 bases between. CDR3 length equals 14 residues. Germline V gene lookup returns CDR1 SGHAT and CDR2 FQDESV (reference sequence). This chain's CDR3 is CASSPRRLLKEQYF. The CDR3 coding sequence is TGTGCCAGCAGCCCCCGACGGCTCCTTAAGGAGCAGTACTTC.

The chain couples TRBV9 to TRBJ1-2; TRBD1 aligns across 8 bases. Germline-derived CDR1 and CDR2 are SGDLS and YYNGEE. V was pared by 4 bases and J by 2 bases, with 7 bases of the junction left unmatched. CDR3 length equals 15 residues. The CDR3 DNA reads TGTGCCAGCAGCAGGGGGACAGGACCGAACTATGGCTACACCTTC. Protein product: CASSRGTGPNYGYTF.

This clone was found a few times. The chain links TRBV9 to TRBJ2-7, with D perhaps matching TRBD1 (6 bases). V was cut by 4 bases and J by 3 bases, with 17 bases left in between. The CDR3 totals 15 residues. The germline gives CDR1 SGDLS, CDR2 YYNGEE. CDR3: CASSPKSGTRYEQYF. The CDR3 DNA follows: TGTGCCAGCAGCCCCAAGTCCGGGACACGCTACGAGCAGTACTTC.

V gene TRBV28 combines with J gene TRBJ2-7; the match to TRBD2 covers 12 bases. CDR3 size: 17 residues. Losses at the gene ends were 6 bases for V and 2 bases for J; bases not matched to a gene: 11. Per germline, CDR1 MDHEN and CDR2 SYDVKM. CDR3 loop: CASSIQPLAGGPYEQYF. DNA for the CDR3: TGTGCCAGCAGCATACAACCTCTAGCGGGAGGGCCCTACGAGCAGTACTTC.

This chain joins TRBV27 and TRBJ1-5, with D unclear. Germline loops: CDR1 MNHEY, CDR2 SMNVEV (reference sequence). This CDR3 has 16 amino acids. Trimming took off 2 bases at V and 0 bases at J, with 11 bases between the two ends. CDR3 nucleotides: TGTGCCAGCAGTTTAGGGCCCGTGTATAGCAATCAGCCCCAGCATTTT. Translated: CASSLGPVYSNQPQHF.

This clone was picked up one time. The chain combines TRBV27 with TRBJ1-5; D gene uncertain. The CDR3 is made up of 12 amino acids. V lost 8 bases, J lost 3 bases, and 8 bases lay in between. Germline CDR1 MNHEY, CDR2 SMNVEV (reference sequence). DNA for the CDR3: TGTGCCAGCGGGCCGTACAATCAGCCCCAGCATTTT. Translating it yields CASGPYNQPQHF.

This chain connects TRBV7-6 to TRBJ2-7; 14 bases are a match to TRBD2. This CDR3 has 15 residues. Germline lookup yields CDR1 SGHVS and CDR2 FNYEAQ. The V segment lost 3 bases and the J segment 5 bases; nucleotides outside the gene matches: 3. Here the CDR3 reads CASSFRLAGGHEQYF. The CDR3 coding sequence is TGTGCCAGCAGCTTCCGACTAGCGGGAGGGCACGAGCAGTACTTC.

V is TRBV5-1 and J is TRBJ1-2; 9 bases line up with TRBD1. The CDR3 runs to 15 residues. Germline V lookup: CDR1 SGHRS, CDR2 YFSETQ. Trimming removed 0 bases from V and 3 bases from J; junction bases left unmatched: 3. Here the CDR3 reads CASSLEGTGYYGYTF. In DNA, the CDR3 is TGCGCCAGCAGCTTGGAGGGGACAGGGTACTATGGCTACACCTTC.

The CDR3 nucleotides are TGTGCCAGCAGCCCCATAGACACTGAAGCTTTCTTT. Its translation: CASSPIDTEAFF. The V call is TRBV9, the J call TRBJ1-1; D is uncertain. This CDR3 comprises 12 residues. V lost 4 bases and J lost 3, with 7 bases in between. Germline V gene data show CDR1 as SGDLS and CDR2 as YYNGEE.

The chain joins TRBV4-2 to TRBJ2-7; possibly TRBD1 for D (6 bases). The germline V and J ends were trimmed by 4 bases and 4 bases, with 14 bases remaining between them. Germline V lookup: CDR1 LGHNA, CDR2 YNFKEQ. This CDR3 has 14 residues. CDR3 region: CASSPGVYSYEQYF. CDR3 nucleotide sequence: TGTGCCAGCAGCCCAGGGGTTTATTCTTACGAGCAGTACTTC.

The rearrangement uses TRBV27 and TRBJ1-5; no reliable D call. The CDR3 runs to 13 residues. The germline V gene encodes CDR1 MNHEY and CDR2 SMNVEV (reference sequence). V was shortened by 4 bases and J by 5 bases, with 9 bases between the two germline ends. CDR3 sequence reads: CASSSGPYQPQHF. Written as DNA, the CDR3 is TGTGCCAGCAGTTCAGGCCCCTATCAGCCCCAGCATTTT.

The chain employs TRBV6-6 and TRBJ2-5; D may be TRBD2 (5 bases). Germline CDR1 and CDR2: MNHNY and SVGAGI (reference sequence). The CDR3 contains 14 residues. V was pared by 7 bases and J by 5 bases, with 17 bases between. CDR3 region: CASTFSRGWETQYF. The CDR3 coding sequence is TGTGCCAGCACCTTCAGCCGGGGATGGGAGACCCAGTACTTC.

This chain uses TRBV19 with TRBJ1-4, with 7 bases that match TRBD1. The junction had 5 bases not matched to a gene; V was cut back by 8 bases and J by 8 bases. CDR1 and CDR2 from the germline V gene are LNHDA and SQIVND (reference sequence). This CDR3 comprises 12 residues. The CDR3 reads CASSGGHEKLFF. The DNA for the CDR3 is TGTGCCAGTTCAGGGGGGCACGAAAAACTGTTTTTT.

Only one count was recorded for this clone. The chain's CDR3 is CASSRTGGEQETQYF. DNA for the CDR3: TGTGCCAGCAGCCGTACAGGGGGAGAGCAAGAGACCCAGTACTTC. The genes are TRBV13 and TRBJ2-5; 8 bases are a match to TRBD1. This CDR3 spans 15 amino acids. V lost 5 bases to trimming and J lost 2 bases; unmatched junction nucleotides: 7. Germline V CDR1 and CDR2: PRHDT, FYEKMQ (reference sequence).

In this sample, this clone turned up a few times. V and J are TRBV4-3 and TRBJ2-1; 11 bases line up with TRBD1. CDR1 and CDR2 from the germline V gene are LGHNA and YSLEER. The V and J ends lost 4 bases and 6 bases, in that order; junction bases with no gene match: 8. The CDR3 loop spans 16 amino acids. Written as DNA, the CDR3 is TGCGCCAGCAGCCCCCGAGGGGGGACAGGGGGCAATGAGCAGTTCTTC. Protein sequence: CASSPRGGTGGNEQFF.

The chain recombines TRBV2 with TRBJ1-5, with D possibly being TRBD1 (5 bases). Germline V gene lookup returns CDR1 SNHLY and CDR2 FYNNEI. The CDR3 loop spans 17 amino acids. V dropped 2 bases and J dropped 1 base, with 15 bases sitting between them. The CDR3: CASSERGGQGSNQPQHF. CDR3 sequence (DNA): TGTGCCAGCAGTGAAAGGGGAGGGCAGGGAAGCAATCAGCCCCAGCATTTT.

The chain couples TRBV28 to TRBJ2-5; the D gene is possibly TRBD2 (5 bases). The V end lost 5 bases, the J end lost 9 bases, and 19 bases lay between the germline ends. CDR1 and CDR2 from the germline V gene are MDHEN and SYDVKM. CDR3 size: 14 residues. CDR3 amino acids: CASSPGEGYTAQYF. DNA of the CDR3: TGTGCCAGCAGTCCCGGGGAAGGGTATACGGCCCAGTACTTC.

The rearrangement links TRBV5-5 to TRBJ1-1; possible D gene TRBD1, 6 bases. The CDR3 length is 19 residues. CDR1 and CDR2 from the germline V gene are SGHKS and YYEKEE (reference sequence). V was shortened by 0 bases and J by 1 base, with 22 bases between the two germline ends. CDR3 nucleotide sequence: TGTGCCAGCAGCTTGGGGGGGCTAATGTGGAGGCGGGCGAACACTGAAGCTTTCTTT. This sequence encodes CASSLGGLMWRRANTEAFF. The full variable domain, rest sourced from reference TRBV5-5 and TRBJ1-1, is DAGVTQSPTHLIKTRGQQVTLRCSPISGHKSVSWYQQVLGQGPQFIFQYYEKEERGRGNFPDRFSARQFPNYSSELNVNALLLGDSALYLCASSLGGLMWRRANTEAFFGQGTRLTVV.

This chain links TRBV14 with TRBJ1-1, with 11 bases aligning to TRBD1. The germline CDR1 and CDR2 sequences are SGHDN and FVKESK. V gave up 5 bases and J gave up 10 bases; unmatched junction bases: 6. The CDR3 runs to 13 residues. CDR3 residues: CASSYYGQGAAFF. CDR3 in DNA: TGTGCCAGCAGCTACTATGGACAGGGGGCAGCTTTCTTT. Full variable domain (outside the CDR3, taken from reference TRBV14 and TRBJ1-1): EAGVTQFPSHSVIEKGQTVTLRCDPISGHDNLYWYRRVMGKEIKFLLHFVKESKQDESGMPNNRFLAERTGGTYSTLKVQPAELEDSGVYFCASSYYGQGAAFFGQGTRLTVV.

The CDR3 sequence: CASSIRGRNTEAFF. The DNA for the CDR3 is TGTGCCAGCAGTATTCGTGGCAGAAACACTGAAGCTTTCTTT. This rearrangement joins TRBV2 to TRBJ1-1; D uncertain. This CDR3 region has 14 residues. V was pared by 5 bases and J by 2 bases, with 12 bases between. CDR1 SNHLY and CDR2 FYNNEI come from the germline V gene.

The V gene is TRBV28, the J gene TRBJ1-2; a possible D gene is TRBD1 (6 bases). The germline V and J ends were trimmed by 7 bases and 4 bases, with 19 bases remaining between them. The germline V gene encodes CDR1 MDHEN and CDR2 SYDVKM. This CDR3 is 15 amino acids long. The CDR3, as DNA: TGTGCCAGCACACCCGAGGGGGGGGTTTTCTATGGCTACACCTTC. As protein: CASTPEGGVFYGYTF.

The CDR3 nucleotides are TGTGCCAGCAGCTTAGGGTCGACAGGGGGTTACGAGCAGTACTTC. Translated, it gives CASSLGSTGGYEQYF. The V and J genes are TRBV7-2 and TRBJ2-7; 9 bases match TRBD1. Germline trimming cut 1 base from V and 4 bases from J; bases unmatched to any gene: 5. The CDR3 loop spans 15 amino acids. Looked up from germline, CDR1 is SGHTA and CDR2 is FQGNSA.

This clone has a single count. The CDR3 protein is CASSVQGHLNTEAFF. The DNA for the CDR3 is TGTGCCAGCAGCGTCCAGGGCCATCTTAACACTGAAGCTTTCTTT. The V call is TRBV9, the J call TRBJ1-1; D perhaps matches TRBD1 (5 bases). The CDR3 spans 15 residues. Trimming left V 2 bases short and J 2 bases short, with 13 bases between. Germline CDR1 and CDR2: SGDLS and YYNGEE.

The chain recombines TRBV4-3 with TRBJ1-1; TRBD1 matches at 10 bases. The CDR3 extends over 15 amino acids. J lost 4 bases, V lost 5 bases, and 7 bases had no gene match. Germline-derived CDR1 and CDR2 are LGHNA and YSLEER. The CDR3 DNA follows: TGCGCCAGCAGCTACCGACAGGGGGCCGGCACTGAAGCTTTCTTT. It yields the protein CASSYRQGAGTEAFF.

The chain has TRBV7-9 and TRBJ1-2; possible D gene TRBD1, 6 bases. There are 13 residues in the CDR3. V was cut by 5 bases and J by 2 bases, with 9 bases left in between. Germline assignment: CDR1 SEHNR and CDR2 FQNEAQ (reference sequence). DNA of the CDR3: TGTGCCAGCAGCGGACAGAACAACTATGGCTACACCTTC. This encodes CASSGQNNYGYTF. The full variable domain, rest sourced from reference TRBV7-9 and TRBJ1-2, is DTGVSQNPRHKITKRGQNVTFRCDPISEHNRLYWYRQTLGQGPEFLTYFQNEAQLEKSRLLSDRFSAERPKGSFSTLEIQRTEQGDSAMYLCASSGQNNYGYTFGSGTRLTVV.